This record covers a single T cell receptor (beta chain). The antigen it binds to is not known. The sample holds no much larger clone one base away, and base qualities are not on file. The sample is drawn from a study of T cell repertoires in cytomegalovirus infection (dated by TCRdb to the late 2010s). For the study in its entirety: Alongside well-studied HLA-B-restricted epitopes, the peptide stimulations were aimed at recently identified HLA-C-restricted CMV epitopes, whose presentation resists viral immunomodulation. Donor HLA type was relevant to the analysis, as public TCR beta signatures indicated carriage of CMV infection together with the matching HLA type. The investigation overall reported the following: In the ex vivo response, HLA-C-restricted CMV-specific TCR beta clonotypes were dominant, and in two of eight donors the single most frequent clonotype came from this HLA-C-restricted group. Carriers of CMV infection plus the relevant HLA type were discriminated by the cumulative frequency of public TCR beta family members in the study cohort and in an independent roughly 340-donor cohort.

The listed sequencing device is Illumina HiSeq 1500. The public reads were quality trimmed at Q25 with fastp and then assembled into clones with MiXCR by TCRdb, keeping productive beta chains. Each entry merges the rows of one CDR3 protein and shows their most common DNA and genes. The table for this sample lists approximately 150,000 distinct CDR3 sequences; about 20% of them were counted only once. 25% of the sample is held by the ten biggest clonotypes. CDR1 SGHVS and CDR2 FNYEAQ are derived from the germline V gene. The germline V and J ends show losses of 2 bases and 5 bases respectively, and no gene match explains 6 bases of the junction. There are 14 amino acids in the CDR3, from cysteine to phenylalanine inclusive. Of all the DNA, just the CDR3 is kept, 42 bases in frame from base 1. The treatment or condition label of this sample denotes: in vitro stimulation with specific CMV peptide epitopes to enrich CMV-specific T cells.

The chain employs TRBV7-6 and TRBJ2-7, and TRBD1 matches 7 of the central bases. Material: CD8+ T cells from cultured PBMCs, obtained from culture after CMV antigen stimulation. The clonotype comes from a human donor in good health (CMV status not recorded). Some clones in this sample may be carry-over from other donors' samples. The CDR3: CASSLQGVGDEQYF. Here is the DNA: TGTGCCAGCAGCTTACAGGGGGTCGGGGACGAGCAGTACTTC.